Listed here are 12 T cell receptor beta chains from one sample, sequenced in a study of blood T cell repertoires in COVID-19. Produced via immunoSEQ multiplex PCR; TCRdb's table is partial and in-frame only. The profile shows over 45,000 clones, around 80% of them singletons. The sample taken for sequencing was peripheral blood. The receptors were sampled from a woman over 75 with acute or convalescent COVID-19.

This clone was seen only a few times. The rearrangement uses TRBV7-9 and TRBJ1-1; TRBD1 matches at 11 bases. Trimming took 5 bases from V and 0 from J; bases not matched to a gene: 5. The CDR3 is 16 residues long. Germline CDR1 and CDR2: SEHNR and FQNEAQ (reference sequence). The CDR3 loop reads CASSPGQGVMNTEAFF. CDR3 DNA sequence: TGTGCCAGCAGCCCGGGACAGGGGGTAATGAACACTGAAGCTTTCTTT.

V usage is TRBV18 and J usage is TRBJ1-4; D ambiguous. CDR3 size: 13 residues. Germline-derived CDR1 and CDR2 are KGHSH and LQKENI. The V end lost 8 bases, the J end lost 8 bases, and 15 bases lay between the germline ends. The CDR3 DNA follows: TGTGCCAGCGTTGCGCTTCTGGAGGAAAAACTGTTTTTT. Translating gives CASVALLEEKLFF.

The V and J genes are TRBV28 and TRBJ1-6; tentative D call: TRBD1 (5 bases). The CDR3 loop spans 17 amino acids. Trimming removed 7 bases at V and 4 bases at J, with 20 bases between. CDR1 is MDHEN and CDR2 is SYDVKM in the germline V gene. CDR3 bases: TGTGCCAGCACCAATTTTGGAGGGACGGATTATAATTCACCCCTCCACTTT. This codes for CASTNFGGTDYNSPLHF.

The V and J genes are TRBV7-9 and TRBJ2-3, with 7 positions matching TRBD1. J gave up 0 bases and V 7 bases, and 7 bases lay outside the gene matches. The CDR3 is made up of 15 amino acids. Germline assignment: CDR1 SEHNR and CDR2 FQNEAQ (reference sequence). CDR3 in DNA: TGTGCCAGCACCGCAACAGGGGCTAGCACAGATACGCAGTATTTT. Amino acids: CASTATGASTDTQYF.

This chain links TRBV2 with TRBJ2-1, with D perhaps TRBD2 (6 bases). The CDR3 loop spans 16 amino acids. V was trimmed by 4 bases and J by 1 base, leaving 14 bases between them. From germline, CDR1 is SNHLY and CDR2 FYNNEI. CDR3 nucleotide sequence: TGTGCCAGCAGTGTGGGAGGTTTGAGATCCTACAATGAGCAGTTCTTC. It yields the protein CASSVGGLRSYNEQFF.

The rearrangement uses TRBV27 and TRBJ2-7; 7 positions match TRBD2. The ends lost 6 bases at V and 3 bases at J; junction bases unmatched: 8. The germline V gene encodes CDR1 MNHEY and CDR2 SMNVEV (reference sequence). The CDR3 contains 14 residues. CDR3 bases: TGTGCCAGCAGATTTTCAGCGGGAAGCTACGAGCAGTACTTC. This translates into CASRFSAGSYEQYF.

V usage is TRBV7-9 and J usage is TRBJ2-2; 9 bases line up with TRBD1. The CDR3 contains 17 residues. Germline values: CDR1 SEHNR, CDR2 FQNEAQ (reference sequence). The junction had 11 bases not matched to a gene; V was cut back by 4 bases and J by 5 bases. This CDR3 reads CASSSRNRGRTTGELFF. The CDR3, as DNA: TGTGCCAGCAGCTCACGTAACAGGGGGCGCACAACCGGGGAGCTGTTTTTT.

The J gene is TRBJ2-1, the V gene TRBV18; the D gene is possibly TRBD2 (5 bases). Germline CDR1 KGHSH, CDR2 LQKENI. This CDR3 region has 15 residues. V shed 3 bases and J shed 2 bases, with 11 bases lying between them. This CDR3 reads CASSPRAGPYNEQFF. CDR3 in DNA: TGTGCCAGCTCACCGAGGGCAGGACCCTACAATGAGCAGTTCTTC.

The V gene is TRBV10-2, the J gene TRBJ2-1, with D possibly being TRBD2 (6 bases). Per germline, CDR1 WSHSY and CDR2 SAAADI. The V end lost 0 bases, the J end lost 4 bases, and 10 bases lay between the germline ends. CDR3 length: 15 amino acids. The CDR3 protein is CASSESWGTYNEQFF. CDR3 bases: TGCGCCAGCAGTGAGTCTTGGGGGACTTACAATGAGCAGTTCTTC.

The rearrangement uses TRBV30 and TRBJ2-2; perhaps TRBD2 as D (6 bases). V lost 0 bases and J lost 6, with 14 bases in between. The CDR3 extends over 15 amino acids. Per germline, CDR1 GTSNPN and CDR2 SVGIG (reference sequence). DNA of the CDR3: TGTGCCTGGAGTGTACCCGGGAGTGGCGCCGGGGAGCTGTTTTTT. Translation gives CAWSVPGSGAGELFF.

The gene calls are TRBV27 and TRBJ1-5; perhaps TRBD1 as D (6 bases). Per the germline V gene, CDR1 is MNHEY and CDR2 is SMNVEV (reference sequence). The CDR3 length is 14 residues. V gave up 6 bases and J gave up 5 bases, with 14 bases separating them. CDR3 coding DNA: TGTGCCAGCAGGCGACAGGAGAGATATCAGCCCCAGCATTTT. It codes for CASRRQERYQPQHF.

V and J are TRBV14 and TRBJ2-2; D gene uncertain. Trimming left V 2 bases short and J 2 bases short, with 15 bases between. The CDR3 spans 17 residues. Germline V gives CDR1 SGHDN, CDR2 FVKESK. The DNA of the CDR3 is TGTGCCAGCAGCCAATTCTGGTTGTCGAGAAACACCGGGGAGCTGTTTTTT. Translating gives CASSQFWLSRNTGELFF.